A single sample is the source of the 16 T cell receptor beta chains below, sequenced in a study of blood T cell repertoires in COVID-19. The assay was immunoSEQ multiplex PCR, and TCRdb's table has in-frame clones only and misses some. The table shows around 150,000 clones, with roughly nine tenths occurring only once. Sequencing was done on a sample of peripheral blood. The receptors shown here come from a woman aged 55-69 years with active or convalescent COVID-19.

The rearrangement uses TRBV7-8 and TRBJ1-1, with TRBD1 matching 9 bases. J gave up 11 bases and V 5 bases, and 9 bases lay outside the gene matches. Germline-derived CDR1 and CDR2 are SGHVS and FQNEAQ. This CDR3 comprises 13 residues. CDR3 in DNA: TGTGCCAGCAGCCCAACAGGGGGCGTTGGGGCTTTCTTT. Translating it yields CASSPTGGVGAFF.

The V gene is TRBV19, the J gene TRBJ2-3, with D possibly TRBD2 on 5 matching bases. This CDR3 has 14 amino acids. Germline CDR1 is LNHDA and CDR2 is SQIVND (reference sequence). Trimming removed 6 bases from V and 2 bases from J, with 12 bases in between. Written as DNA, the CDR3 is TGTGCCAGTAGGTCAAGCGGAACCACAGATACGCAGTATTTT. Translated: CASRSSGTTDTQYF.

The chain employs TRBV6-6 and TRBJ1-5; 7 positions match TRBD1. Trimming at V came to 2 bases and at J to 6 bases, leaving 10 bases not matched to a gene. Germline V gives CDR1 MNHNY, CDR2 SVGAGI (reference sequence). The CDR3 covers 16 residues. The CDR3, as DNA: TGTGCCAGCAGTTACGGGTGGGACAGCCGAGGTCAGCCCCAGCATTTT. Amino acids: CASSYGWDSRGQPQHF.

The CDR3 reads CASTDTGGLEQFF. In nucleotides, the CDR3 is TGTGCCAGCACCGATACCGGGGGATTGGAGCAGTTCTTC. J is TRBJ2-1 and V is TRBV12-3 or TRBV12-4, with D possibly matching TRBD2 (6 bases). This CDR3 is 13 amino acids long. Trimming removed 7 bases at V and 10 bases at J, with 17 bases between.

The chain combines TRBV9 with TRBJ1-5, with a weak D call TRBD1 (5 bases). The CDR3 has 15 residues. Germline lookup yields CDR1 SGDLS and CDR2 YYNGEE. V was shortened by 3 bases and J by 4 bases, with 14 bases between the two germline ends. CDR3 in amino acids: CASSATAGGNQPQHF. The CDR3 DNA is TGTGCCAGCAGCGCTACGGCGGGGGGGAATCAGCCCCAGCATTTT.

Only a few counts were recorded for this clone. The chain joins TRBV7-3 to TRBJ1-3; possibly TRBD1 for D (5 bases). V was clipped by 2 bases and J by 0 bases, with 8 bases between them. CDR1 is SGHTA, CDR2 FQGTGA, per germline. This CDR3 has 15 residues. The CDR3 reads CASSLSGGSGNTIYF. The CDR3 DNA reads TGTGCCAGCAGCTTATCGGGGGGCTCTGGAAACACCATATATTTT.

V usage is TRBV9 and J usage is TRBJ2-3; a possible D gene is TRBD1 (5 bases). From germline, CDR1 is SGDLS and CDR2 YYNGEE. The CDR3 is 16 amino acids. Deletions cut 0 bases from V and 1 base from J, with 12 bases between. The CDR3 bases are TGTGCCAGCAGCGTAGAGGAAAGGGGTGGCACAGATACGCAGTATTTT. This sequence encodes CASSVEERGGTDTQYF.

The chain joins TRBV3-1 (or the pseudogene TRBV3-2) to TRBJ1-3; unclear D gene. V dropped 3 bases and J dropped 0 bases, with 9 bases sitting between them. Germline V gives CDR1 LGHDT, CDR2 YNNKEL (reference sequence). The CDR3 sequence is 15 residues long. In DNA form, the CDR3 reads TGTGCCAGCAGCCAGCCCCGGGACTCTGGAAACACCATATATTTT. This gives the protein CASSQPRDSGNTIYF.

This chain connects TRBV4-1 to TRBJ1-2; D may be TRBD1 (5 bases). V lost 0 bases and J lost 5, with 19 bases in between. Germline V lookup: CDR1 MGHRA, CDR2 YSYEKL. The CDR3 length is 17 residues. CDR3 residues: CASSQDGWRGERYGYTF. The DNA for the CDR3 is TGCGCCAGCAGCCAAGATGGCTGGAGGGGCGAAAGATATGGCTACACCTTC.

The CDR3 nucleotides read TGTGCCAGCAGCTTAGCTCCAGGGGTAGGTCAGCCCCAGCATTTT. Its protein product is CASSLAPGVGQPQHF. The chain recombines TRBV11-2 with TRBJ1-5; a possible D gene is TRBD1 (6 bases). This CDR3 has 15 residues. V was trimmed by 1 base and J by 6 bases, leaving 13 bases between them. Germline CDR1 reads SGHAT; CDR2 reads FQNNGV. Looking up the rest from reference TRBV11-2 and TRBJ1-5 gives the full variable domain: EAGVAQSPRYKIIEKRQSVAFWCNPISGHATLYWYQQILGQGPKLLIQFQNNGVVDDSQLPKDRFSAERLKGVDSTLKIQPAKLEDSAVYLCASSLAPGVGQPQHFGDGTRLSIL.

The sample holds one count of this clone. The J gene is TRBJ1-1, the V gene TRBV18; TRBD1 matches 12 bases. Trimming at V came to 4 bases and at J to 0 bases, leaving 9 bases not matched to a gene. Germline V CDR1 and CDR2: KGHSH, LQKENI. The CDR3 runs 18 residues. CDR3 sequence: CASSLGQGAVTMNTEAFF. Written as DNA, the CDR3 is TGTGCCAGCTCACTGGGACAGGGGGCGGTAACAATGAACACTGAAGCTTTCTTT.

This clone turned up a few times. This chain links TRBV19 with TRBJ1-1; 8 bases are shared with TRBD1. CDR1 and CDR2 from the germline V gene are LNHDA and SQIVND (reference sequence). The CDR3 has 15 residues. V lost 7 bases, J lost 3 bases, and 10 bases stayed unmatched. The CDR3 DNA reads TGTGCCAGTAAGGGTTTGACAGGGGCCGACACTGAAGCTTTCTTT. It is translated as CASKGLTGADTEAFF.

The CDR3 sequence: CASSSRLGSRETQYF. The CDR3 DNA is TGTGCCAGCAGTTCCAGACTAGGGAGTCGGGAGACCCAGTACTTC. This sequence joins TRBV27 and TRBJ2-5, with a weak D call TRBD2 (6 bases). Trimming pared 4 bases from V and 5 bases from J, leaving 17 bases between. The CDR3 covers 15 residues. CDR1 is MNHEY, CDR2 SMNVEV, per germline (reference sequence).

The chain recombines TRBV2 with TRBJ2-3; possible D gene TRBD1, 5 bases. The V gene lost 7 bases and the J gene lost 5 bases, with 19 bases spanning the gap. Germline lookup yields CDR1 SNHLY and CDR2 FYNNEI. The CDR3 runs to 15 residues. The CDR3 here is CASTQAAGSGDTQYF. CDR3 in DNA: TGTGCCAGCACGCAGGCCGCAGGGTCGGGAGATACGCAGTATTTT.

CDR3 in DNA: TGTGCCTGGAGTGTACTGTCTGGAGGCGAGCAGTACTTC. As protein: CAWSVLSGGEQYF. V gene TRBV30 combines with J gene TRBJ2-7, with TRBD2 as a possible D gene (5 bases). Germline loops: CDR1 GTSNPN, CDR2 SVGIG (reference sequence). The CDR3 loop spans 13 amino acids. Trimming removed 0 bases at V and 6 bases at J, with 12 bases between.

CDR3 sequence: CASSSWREGEAFF. CDR3 DNA: TGTGCCAGCAGCTCGTGGAGGGAAGGTGAAGCTTTCTTT. The chain uses TRBV7-9 and TRBJ1-1; D is ambiguous. CDR1 SEHNR and CDR2 FQNEAQ come from the germline V gene (reference sequence). The CDR3 has 13 residues. V gave up 4 bases and J gave up 7 bases, with 13 bases separating them.